The 27 T cell receptor beta chains in this list originate from one sample, sequenced in a study of radiotherapy plus CTLA-4 blockade in lung cancer. Using immunoSEQ multiplex PCR, the repertoire was profiled, and TCRdb retains in-frame clones only, with some absent. The profile shows about 51,000 clones, about three quarters of them singletons. This material consisted of peripheral blood, taken from a patient treated with radiotherapy plus ipilimumab. The receptors come from a human donor with non-small cell lung cancer whose response to radiotherapy plus ipilimumab could not be evaluated.

This clone was counted only a few times. CDR3 coding DNA: TGTGCCTGGAGTCAGGGGTACTATGGCTACACCTTC. The encoded protein is CAWSQGYYGYTF. This rearrangement joins TRBV30 to TRBJ1-2, with D possibly being TRBD1 (6 bases). CDR1 is GTSNPN and CDR2 is SVGIG in the germline V gene (reference sequence). The V gene lost 2 bases and the J gene lost 3 bases, with 7 bases spanning the gap. The CDR3 is 12 amino acids.

CDR3 DNA: TGTGCCAGCAATAACCTAGCGGGAGACATGAGGGCCACGCAGTATTTT. This gives the protein CASNNLAGDMRATQYF. V gene TRBV7-2 combines with J gene TRBJ2-3, with TRBD2 identical over 10 bases. Losses at the gene ends were 7 bases for V and 9 bases for J; bases not matched to a gene: 16. Germline V gene sequence: CDR1 SGHTA, CDR2 FQGNSA. The CDR3 runs 16 residues.

This chain connects TRBV20-1 to TRBJ1-1; D is uncertain. V dropped 0 bases and J dropped 6 bases, with 5 bases sitting between them. This CDR3 is built from 11 residues. Germline assignment: CDR1 DFQATT and CDR2 SNEGSKA (reference sequence). CDR3 in DNA: TGCAGTGCTAGAGATTATCCTGAAGCTTTCTTT. It is translated as CSARDYPEAFF.

The chain couples TRBV28 to TRBJ2-7; TRBD2 matches 7 bases. The germline V gene has CDR1 MDHEN and CDR2 SYDVKM. This CDR3 contains 15 residues. The V gene end was trimmed by 10 bases and the J gene end by 1 base; junction bases not matched to a gene: 13. CDR3 DNA sequence: TGTGCCACAGAGGTAGGGCGGGGAGGGTCCTACGAGCAGTACTTC. Translating it yields CATEVGRGGSYEQYF.

J is TRBJ2-1 and V is TRBV15; possible D gene TRBD2, 6 bases. CDR1 and CDR2 (germline): LNHNV, YYDKDF (reference sequence). V lost 0 bases to trimming and J lost 8 bases, with 14 bases between them. This CDR3 has 15 residues. CDR3 coding DNA: TGTGCCACCAGCAGAGAGTCCGGAGGGAGCGATGAGCAGTTCTTC. As protein: CATSRESGGSDEQFF.

This rearrangement joins TRBV7-9 to TRBJ1-4; D gene uncertain. Trimming took 0 bases from V and 5 from J, leaving 13 bases between them. Germline V lookup: CDR1 SEHNR, CDR2 FQNEAQ (reference sequence). The CDR3 has 16 residues. As DNA, the CDR3 is TGTGCCAGCAGCTTAGCTGGTGCAGGCACAAATGAAAAACTGTTTTTT. Its protein product is CASSLAGAGTNEKLFF.

This clone was seen more than once but under ten times. The chain uses TRBV15 and TRBJ1-5; the D gene is possibly TRBD1 (5 bases). V lost 2 bases, J lost 1 base, and 9 bases lay in between. This CDR3 comprises 15 residues. From germline, CDR1 is LNHNV and CDR2 YYDKDF (reference sequence). Here the CDR3 reads CATSRQGLSNQPQHF. For the CDR3, the DNA is TGTGCCACCAGCAGACAGGGTTTGAGCAATCAGCCCCAGCATTTT.

This chain joins TRBV11-1 and TRBJ2-7, with unresolved D. CDR1 and CDR2 (germline): SGHAT, FQDESV (reference sequence). The length of the CDR3 is 12 residues. Trimming removed 2 bases at V and 9 bases at J, with 11 bases between. This CDR3 is CASSLRAPPQYF. Written as DNA, the CDR3 is TGTGCCAGCAGCTTAAGAGCTCCACCGCAGTACTTC.

The chain joins TRBV30 to TRBJ2-1; tentative D call: TRBD2 (5 bases). Trimming took 2 bases from V and 8 from J, leaving 7 bases between them. CDR3 length equals 11 residues. Germline V gene lookup returns CDR1 GTSNPN and CDR2 SVGIG (reference sequence). The DNA of the CDR3 is TGTGCCTGGAGTATGGGAGATGAGCAGTTCTTC. It is translated as CAWSMGDEQFF.

The chain uses TRBV7-3 and TRBJ2-3, with unresolved D. In germline, CDR1 is SGHTA, CDR2 FQGTGA. The CDR3 has 12 amino acids. Trimming took 4 bases from V and 3 from J, leaving 5 bases between them. Here the CDR3 reads CASSSYTDTQYF. The CDR3 DNA sequence: TGTGCCAGCAGCTCGTATACAGATACGCAGTATTTT.

This clone was recorded once. The chain uses TRBV7-8 and TRBJ2-3; 8 nucleotides align to TRBD2. Looked up from germline, CDR1 is SGHVS and CDR2 is FQNEAQ. The V segment lost 5 bases and the J segment 7 bases; nucleotides outside the gene matches: 11. CDR3 length equals 15 residues. The CDR3 loop reads CASSRERGKLNTQYF. DNA for the CDR3: TGTGCCAGCAGCAGGGAGCGGGGGAAGTTGAATACGCAGTATTTT.

The CDR3 protein is CASSQDSREWAGNTIYF. The CDR3, as DNA: TGCGCCAGCAGCCAAGATAGTAGGGAGTGGGCTGGAAACACCATATATTTT. The rearrangement uses TRBV4-1 and TRBJ1-3; D call uncertain. This CDR3 has 17 amino acids. Trimming stripped 0 bases from V and 2 bases from J, with 14 bases between. Per germline, CDR1 MGHRA and CDR2 YSYEKL.

The sample holds one count of this clone. The gene calls are TRBV7-2 and TRBJ2-7, with D possibly being TRBD1 (8 bases). CDR1 SGHTA and CDR2 FQGNSA come from the germline V gene. The length of the CDR3 is 15 residues. With 1 base removed from V and 6 bases from J, the gap between germline ends came to 16 bases. CDR3 loop: CASSLGEQGGSEQYF. The CDR3 DNA reads as TGTGCCAGCAGCTTAGGGGAACAGGGGGGGAGCGAGCAGTACTTC.

V and J are TRBV18 and TRBJ1-2, with D possibly matching TRBD1 (5 bases). The germline gives CDR1 KGHSH, CDR2 LQKENI. The CDR3 is 14 amino acids. The ends were cut back, 4 bases at V and 6 bases at J, with 15 bases in the middle. CDR3 nucleotide sequence: TGTGCCAGCTCACAATTCAGGGATCATCATGGCTACACCTTC. Its translation: CASSQFRDHHGYTF. Full variable domain (outside the CDR3, taken from reference TRBV18 and TRBJ1-2): NAGVMQNPRHLVRRRGQEARLRCSPMKGHSHVYWYRQLPEEGLKFMVYLQKENIIDESGMPKERFSAEFPKEGPSILRIQQVVRGDSAAYFCASSQFRDHHGYTFGSGTRLTVV.

V is TRBV11-2 and J is TRBJ1-5, with D possibly matching TRBD1 (5 bases). Germline V lookup: CDR1 SGHAT, CDR2 FQNNGV. Trimming took 0 bases from V and 10 from J, leaving 16 bases between them. The CDR3 length is 15 residues. CDR3 region: CASSLDHGALKPQHF. CDR3 nucleotide sequence: TGTGCCAGCAGCTTAGATCATGGGGCCCTCAAACCCCAGCATTTT.

There are a few counts of this clone. The chain recombines TRBV19 with TRBJ1-1; possibly TRBD1 for D (5 bases). V gave up 2 bases and J gave up 3 bases, with 10 bases separating them. The CDR3 extends over 14 amino acids. Germline loops: CDR1 LNHDA, CDR2 SQIVND (reference sequence). The CDR3 DNA is TGTGCCAGTAGTATAAGGCGGGACTACACTGAAGCTTTCTTT. This translates into CASSIRRDYTEAFF.

The rearrangement uses TRBV28 and TRBJ1-3, with D possibly matching TRBD1 (6 bases). In germline, CDR1 is MDHEN, CDR2 SYDVKM. The CDR3 runs to 17 residues. Trimming left V 2 bases short and J 0 bases short, with 14 bases between. DNA of the CDR3: TGTGCCAGCAGTTTAGGCAGGGGTCAAAGCTCTGGAAACACCATATATTTT. It yields the protein CASSLGRGQSSGNTIYF.

This chain connects TRBV5-1 to TRBJ2-1, with 8 bases matching TRBD1. The V segment lost 1 base and the J segment 7 bases; nucleotides outside the gene matches: 4. Germline CDR1 is SGHRS and CDR2 is YFSETQ. The CDR3 is 14 residues long. This chain's CDR3 is CASSLMGQENEQFF. CDR3 DNA: TGCGCCAGCAGCTTGATGGGACAGGAAAATGAGCAGTTCTTC.

The chain is built from TRBV6-6 and TRBJ2-1, with TRBD1 matching over 7 bases. Looked up from germline, CDR1 is MNHNY and CDR2 is SVGAGI (reference sequence). J gave up 5 bases and V 7 bases, and 11 bases lay outside the gene matches. The CDR3 has 15 amino acids. The CDR3 here is CASTSPGTANNEQFF. The DNA of the CDR3 is TGTGCCAGCACCTCCCCCGGGACAGCAAACAATGAGCAGTTCTTC.

This clone showed up just a few times. This chain connects TRBV28 to TRBJ1-3, with 8 bases that match TRBD1. CDR3 length: 15 residues. Germline CDR1 MDHEN, CDR2 SYDVKM. V was pared by 6 bases and J by 1 base, with 5 bases of the junction left unmatched. CDR3 bases: TGTGCCAGCAGCAGGACAGGGCGATCTGGAAACACCATATATTTT. Protein: CASSRTGRSGNTIYF. Full variable domain (rest looked up from reference TRBV28 and TRBJ1-3): DVKVTQSSRYLVKRTGEKVFLECVQDMDHENMFWYRQDPGLGLRLIYFSYDVKMKEKGDIPEGYSVSREKKERFSLILESASTNQTSMYLCASSRTGRSGNTIYFGEGSWLTVV.

This clone has a handful of counts. This chain joins TRBV7-9 and TRBJ2-1; D remains ambiguous. From germline, CDR1 is SEHNR and CDR2 FQNEAQ (reference sequence). V dropped 0 bases and J dropped 12 bases, with 9 bases sitting between them. This CDR3 spans 12 amino acids. CDR3 sequence reads: CASSLAGPGQFF. The CDR3 bases are TGTGCCAGCAGCTTAGCCGGCCCGGGGCAGTTCTTC.

This rearrangement joins TRBV28 to TRBJ2-1; perhaps TRBD1 as D (5 bases). V was shortened by 6 bases and J by 7 bases, with 10 bases between the two germline ends. Per germline, CDR1 MDHEN and CDR2 SYDVKM. This CDR3 region has 12 residues. The CDR3 is CASRRQTNEQFF. In DNA form, the CDR3 reads TGTGCCAGCAGAAGACAGACGAATGAGCAGTTCTTC. Full variable domain (rest looked up from reference TRBV28 and TRBJ2-1): DVKVTQSSRYLVKRTGEKVFLECVQDMDHENMFWYRQDPGLGLRLIYFSYDVKMKEKGDIPEGYSVSREKKERFSLILESASTNQTSMYLCASRRQTNEQFFGPGTRLTVL.

The chain joins TRBV7-2 to TRBJ2-7, with a possible D match to TRBD1 (5 bases). Looked up from germline, CDR1 is SGHTA and CDR2 is FQGNSA. V gave up 2 bases and J gave up 6 bases, with 11 bases separating them. The CDR3 runs to 13 residues. Here the CDR3 reads CASSLRQGSEQYF. CDR3 bases: TGTGCCAGCAGCTTAAGGCAGGGCAGCGAGCAGTACTTC.

The chain links TRBV11-2 to TRBJ2-1; 7 positions agree with TRBD1. The CDR3 is 13 amino acids. Germline CDR1 and CDR2: SGHAT and FQNNGV. V lost 6 bases to trimming and J lost 10 bases; unmatched junction nucleotides: 9. Here the CDR3 reads CASRPDREKEQFF. CDR3 nucleotides: TGTGCCAGCAGGCCTGACAGGGAAAAGGAGCAGTTCTTC.

The chain couples TRBV6-5 to TRBJ1-1, with TRBD1 identical over 8 bases. This CDR3 contains 13 residues. Looked up from germline, CDR1 is MNHEY and CDR2 is SVGAGI. V lost 0 bases, J lost 11 bases, and 5 bases stayed unmatched. CDR3 amino acids: CASSYSGQGMAFF. The CDR3 DNA reads TGTGCCAGCAGTTACTCCGGACAGGGAATGGCTTTCTTT.

This clone has just a few counts. The CDR3 region has the DNA TGTGCCACCAGCAGAGGAGTTGAACTAGGTGGGGTGGAGTTCTTC. This translates into CATSRGVELGGVEFF. The genes are TRBV15 and TRBJ2-1; D may be TRBD2 (5 bases). The V and J ends lost 1 base and 14 bases respectively, with 21 bases between them. Germline CDR1 and CDR2: LNHNV and YYDKDF (reference sequence). The CDR3 is made up of 15 amino acids.

About this clone: One end of the junction fails to match germline, which may point to a read error. The genes are TRBV30 and TRBJ2-2; 11 bases map to TRBD1. The CDR3 consists of 14 residues. CDR1 GTSNPN and CDR2 SVGIG come from the germline V gene (reference sequence). CDR3 sequence reads: CARRGTGGTGELFF. The CDR3 DNA reads TGTGCCCGGAGGGGGACAGGGGGAACCGGGGAGCTGTTTTTT.